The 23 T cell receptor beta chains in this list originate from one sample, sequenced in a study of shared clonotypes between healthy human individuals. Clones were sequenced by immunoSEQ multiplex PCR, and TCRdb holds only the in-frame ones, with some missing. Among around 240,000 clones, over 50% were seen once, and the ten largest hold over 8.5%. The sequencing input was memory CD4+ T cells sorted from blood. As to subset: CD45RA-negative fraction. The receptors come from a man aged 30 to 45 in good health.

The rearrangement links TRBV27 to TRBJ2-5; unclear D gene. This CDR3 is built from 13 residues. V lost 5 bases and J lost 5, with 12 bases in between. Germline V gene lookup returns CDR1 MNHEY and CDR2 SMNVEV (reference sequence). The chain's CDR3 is CASSRLPPETQYF. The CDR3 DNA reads TGTGCCAGCAGTAGACTGCCACCGGAGACCCAGTACTTC.

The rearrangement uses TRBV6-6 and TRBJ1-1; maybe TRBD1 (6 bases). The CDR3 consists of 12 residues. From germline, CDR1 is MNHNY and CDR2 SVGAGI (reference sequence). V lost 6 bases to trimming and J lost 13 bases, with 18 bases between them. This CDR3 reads CASSKTGQYGFF. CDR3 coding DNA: TGTGCCAGCAGCAAAACCGGACAGTATGGTTTCTTT.

This CDR3 is CASTSIGASGREETQYF. CDR3 bases: TGTGCCAGCACCTCTATTGGCGCTAGCGGGAGAGAGGAGACCCAGTACTTC. The chain joins TRBV25-1 to TRBJ2-5, with TRBD2 identical over 10 bases. The CDR3 contains 17 residues. V lost 7 bases and J lost 5; bases outside the gene matches: 16. Per the germline V gene, CDR1 is MGHDK and CDR2 is SYGVNS.

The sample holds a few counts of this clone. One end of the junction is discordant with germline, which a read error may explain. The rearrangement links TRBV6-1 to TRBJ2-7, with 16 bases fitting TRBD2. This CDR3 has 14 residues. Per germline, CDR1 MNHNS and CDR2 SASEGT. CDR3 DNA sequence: TGTGCCAGCAGTGAACCGGGACTAGCGGGAGGGGCGCACTTC. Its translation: CASSEPGLAGGAHF.

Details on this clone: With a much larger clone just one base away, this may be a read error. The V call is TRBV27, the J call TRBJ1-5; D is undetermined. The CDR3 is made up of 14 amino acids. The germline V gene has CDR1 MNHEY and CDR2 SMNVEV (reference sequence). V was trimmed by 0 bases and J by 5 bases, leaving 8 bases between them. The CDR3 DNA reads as TGTGCCAGCAGTTTATCCCTGGGCTATCAGCCCCAGCATTTT. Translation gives CASSLSLGYQPQHF.

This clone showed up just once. The CDR3 here is CASSFFSNEKLFF. The CDR3 DNA follows: TGTGCCAGCAGCTTCTTCAGTAATGAAAAACTGTTTTTT. The chain links TRBV7-9 to TRBJ1-4; D is ambiguous. Trimming stripped 3 bases from V and 4 bases from J, with 6 bases between. This CDR3 region has 13 residues. CDR1 and CDR2 from the germline V gene are SEHNR and FQNEAQ (reference sequence).

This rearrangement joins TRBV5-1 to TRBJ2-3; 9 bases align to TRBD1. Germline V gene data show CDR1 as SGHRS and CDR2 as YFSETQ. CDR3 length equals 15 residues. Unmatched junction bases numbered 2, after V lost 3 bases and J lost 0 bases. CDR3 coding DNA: TGCGCCAGCAGCTCAGGACAGGGGAGCACAGATACGCAGTATTTT. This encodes CASSSGQGSTDTQYF.

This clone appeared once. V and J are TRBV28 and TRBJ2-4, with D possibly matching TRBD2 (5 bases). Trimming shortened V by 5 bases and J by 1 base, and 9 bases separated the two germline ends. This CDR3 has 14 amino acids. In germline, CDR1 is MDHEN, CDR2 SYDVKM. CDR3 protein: CASSARAAKNIQYF. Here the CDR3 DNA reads TGTGCCAGCAGTGCGCGGGCGGCCAAAAACATTCAGTACTTC.

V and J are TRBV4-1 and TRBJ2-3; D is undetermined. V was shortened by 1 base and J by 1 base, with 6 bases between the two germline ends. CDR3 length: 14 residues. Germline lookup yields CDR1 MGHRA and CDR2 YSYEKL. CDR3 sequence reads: CASSQVVRTDTQYF. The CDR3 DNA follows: TGCGCCAGCAGCCAAGTTGTCCGCACAGATACGCAGTATTTT.

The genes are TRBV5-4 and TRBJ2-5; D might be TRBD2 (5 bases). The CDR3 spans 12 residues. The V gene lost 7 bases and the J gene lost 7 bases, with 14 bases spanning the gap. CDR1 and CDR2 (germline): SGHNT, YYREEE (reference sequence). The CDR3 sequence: CASYGEVGTQYF. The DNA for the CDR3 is TGTGCCAGCTACGGGGAAGTTGGGACCCAGTACTTC.

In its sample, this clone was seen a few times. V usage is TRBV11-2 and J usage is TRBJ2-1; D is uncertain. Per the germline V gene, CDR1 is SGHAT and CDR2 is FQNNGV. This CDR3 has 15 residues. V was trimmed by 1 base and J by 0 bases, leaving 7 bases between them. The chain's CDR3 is CASSLAVNSYNEQFF. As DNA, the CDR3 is TGTGCCAGCAGCTTAGCTGTGAACTCCTACAATGAGCAGTTCTTC.

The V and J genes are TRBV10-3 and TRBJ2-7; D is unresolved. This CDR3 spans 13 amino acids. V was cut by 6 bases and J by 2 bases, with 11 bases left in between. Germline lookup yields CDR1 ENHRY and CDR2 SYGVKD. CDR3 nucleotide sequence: TGTGCCATCAGAGGTTTAGGGACCTACGAGCAGTACTTC. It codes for CAIRGLGTYEQYF.

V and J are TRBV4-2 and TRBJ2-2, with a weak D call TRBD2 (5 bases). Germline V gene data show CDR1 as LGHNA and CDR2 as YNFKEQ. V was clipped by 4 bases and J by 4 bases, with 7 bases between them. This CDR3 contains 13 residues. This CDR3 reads CASSPRGTGELFF. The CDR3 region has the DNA TGTGCCAGCAGCCCTCGGGGCACCGGGGAGCTGTTTTTT.

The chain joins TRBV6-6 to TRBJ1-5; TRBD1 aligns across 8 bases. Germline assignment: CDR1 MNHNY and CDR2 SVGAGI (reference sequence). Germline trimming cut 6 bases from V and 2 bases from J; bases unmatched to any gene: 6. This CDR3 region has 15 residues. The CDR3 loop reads CASRLTGDGNQPQHF. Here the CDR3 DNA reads TGTGCCAGCAGGCTGACAGGGGATGGCAATCAGCCCCAGCATTTT.

This chain's CDR3 is CASTLGKTGNTIYF. The CDR3 DNA reads TGTGCCAGCACCTTGGGAAAGACTGGAAACACCATATATTTT. The chain combines TRBV14 with TRBJ1-3; D remains unclear. This CDR3 is 14 amino acids long. V shed 7 bases and J shed 2 bases, with 12 bases lying between them. Germline CDR1 is SGHDN and CDR2 is FVKESK.

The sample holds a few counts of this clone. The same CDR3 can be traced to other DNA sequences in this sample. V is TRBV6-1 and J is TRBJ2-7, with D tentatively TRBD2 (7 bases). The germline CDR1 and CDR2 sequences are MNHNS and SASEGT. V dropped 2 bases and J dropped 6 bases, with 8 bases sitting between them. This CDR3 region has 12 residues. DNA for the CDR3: TGTGCCAGCAGTGAAAGGGGGGGCGAGCAGTACTTC. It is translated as CASSERGGEQYF.

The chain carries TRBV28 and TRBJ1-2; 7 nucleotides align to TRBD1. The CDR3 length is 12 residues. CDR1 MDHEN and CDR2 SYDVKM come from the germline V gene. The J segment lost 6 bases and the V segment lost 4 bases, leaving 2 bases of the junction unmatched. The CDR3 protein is CASSYTGDGYTF. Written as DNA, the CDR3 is TGTGCCAGCAGTTATACAGGGGATGGCTACACCTTC.

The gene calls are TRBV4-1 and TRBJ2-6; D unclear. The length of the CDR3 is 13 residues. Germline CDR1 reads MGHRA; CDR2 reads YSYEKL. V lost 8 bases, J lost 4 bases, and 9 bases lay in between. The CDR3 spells CASRVSGANVLTF. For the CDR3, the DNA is TGCGCCAGCCGAGTATCAGGGGCCAACGTCCTGACTTTC.

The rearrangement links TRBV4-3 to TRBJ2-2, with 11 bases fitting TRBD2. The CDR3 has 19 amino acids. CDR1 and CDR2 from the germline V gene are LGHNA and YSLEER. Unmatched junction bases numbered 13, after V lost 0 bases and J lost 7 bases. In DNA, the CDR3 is TGCGCCAGCAGCCAAGAGTTTAGGCTAGCGGGAGGTAGTATCGGGGAGCTGTTTTTT. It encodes CASSQEFRLAGGSIGELFF.

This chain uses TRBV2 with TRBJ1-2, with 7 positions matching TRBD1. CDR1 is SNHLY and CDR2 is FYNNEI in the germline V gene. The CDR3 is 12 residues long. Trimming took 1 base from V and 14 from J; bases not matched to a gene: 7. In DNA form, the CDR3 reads TGTGCCAGCAGTGAAGAACGACAGGGTATAACCTTC. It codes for CASSEERQGITF.

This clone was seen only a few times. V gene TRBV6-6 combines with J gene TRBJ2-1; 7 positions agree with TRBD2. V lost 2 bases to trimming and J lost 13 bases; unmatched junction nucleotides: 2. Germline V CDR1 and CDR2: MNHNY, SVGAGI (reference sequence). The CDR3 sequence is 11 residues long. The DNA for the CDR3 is TGTGCCAGCAGTTACCGGGACTACCAGTTCTTC. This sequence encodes CASSYRDYQFF.

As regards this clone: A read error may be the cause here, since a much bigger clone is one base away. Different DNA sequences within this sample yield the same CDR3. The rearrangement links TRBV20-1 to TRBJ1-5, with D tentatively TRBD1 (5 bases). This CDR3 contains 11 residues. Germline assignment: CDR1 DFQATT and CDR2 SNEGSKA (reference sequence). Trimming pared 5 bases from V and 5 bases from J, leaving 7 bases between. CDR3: CSAQGYQPQHF. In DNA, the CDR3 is TGCAGTGCTCAGGGCTATCAGCCCCAGCATTTT.

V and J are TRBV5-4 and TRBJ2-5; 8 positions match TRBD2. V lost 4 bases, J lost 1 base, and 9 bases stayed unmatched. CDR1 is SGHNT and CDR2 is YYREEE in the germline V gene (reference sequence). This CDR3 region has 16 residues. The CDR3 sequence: CASSREGRASQETQYF. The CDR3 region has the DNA TGTGCCAGCAGCCGGGAGGGCCGGGCGTCCCAAGAGACCCAGTACTTC.